This entry concerns a single TCR beta chain. Its target antigen remains unknown. No quality values exist for individual bases; no much larger clone is one base distant. The cohort was made up of 39 patients with surgically resected non-small-cell lung cancer, each of whom had both a primary tumor specimen and a brain metastasis specimen. Libraries were built with the immunoSEQ multiplex PCR assay. Alongside a 770-gene immune expression panel, the team sequenced the T-cell receptor beta chain repertoire. TCRdb holds this immuneACCESS table with in-frame rearrangements only. Some clones are missing; in checked studies, unresolved V genes explain under half, and the rest has no known cause. The sample has roughly 4,500 clones on record, about 81% of them singletons. Of the sample, around 6.2% falls within the top ten clones. This entry comes from a study of brain metastases from non-small cell lung cancer (dated by TCRdb to between 2018 and 2020). As for the study more broadly: In non-small-cell lung cancer patients, the researchers characterized the immune microenvironment of brain metastases and primary tumors that had been resected as matched pairs.

Per the germline V gene, KGHSY is the CDR1 and FQNENV is the CDR2. V and J lose 4 bases and 2 bases, and a span of 22 bases separates them. The CDR3 sequence holds 18 residues, the cysteine and phenylalanine included. Kept here is only the CDR3 DNA, which spans 54 bases and is read in frame from base 1. The sample consisted of tumor-adjacent normal tissue. The TCR sequence derives from a donor at least 40 years old with non-small cell lung cancer. Recombination joined TRBV16 with TRBJ2-3; 6 matching bases give a weak D call of TRBD2. Here is the DNA: TGTGCCAGCAGCCCTCGTTTCAGGGACTCCTCAGACACAGATACGCAGTATTTT. Translated, it reads CASSPRFRDSSDTDTQYF.